This T cell receptor beta chain comes out of a study of stem cell transplantation in POMP-related autoinflammatory disease. At the level of the study: Defective thymoproteasomes were hypothesized to impair CD8+ T-cell positive selection. Overall study findings and caveats: Unique TRB V-J gene pairings were limited in number in patients with PRAID.

This clone appeared a few times. What it binds is not known. PRAID combined immunodeficiency and autoinflammation. Measured with immunoSEQ multiplex PCR; TCRdb has only the in-frame clones, and not every one. This repertoire shows more than 20,000 clones, around 83% found once; its top ten account for approximately 2.3%. This sequence was found in a human donor with POMP-related autoinflammation and immune dysregulation (PRAID). The specimen comprised CD4+ T cells from PBMCs, sampled before stem cell transplantation.

This chain's CDR3 is CASSPGGSNQPQHF. CDR3 bases: TGTGCCAGCTCACCGGGGGGGAGCAATCAGCCCCAGCATTTT. V usage is TRBV18 and J usage is TRBJ1-5; D may be TRBD1 (5 bases). CDR1 and CDR2 from the germline V gene are KGHSH and LQKENI. This CDR3 is 14 amino acids long. Trimming took 3 bases from V and 1 from J, leaving 7 bases between them.